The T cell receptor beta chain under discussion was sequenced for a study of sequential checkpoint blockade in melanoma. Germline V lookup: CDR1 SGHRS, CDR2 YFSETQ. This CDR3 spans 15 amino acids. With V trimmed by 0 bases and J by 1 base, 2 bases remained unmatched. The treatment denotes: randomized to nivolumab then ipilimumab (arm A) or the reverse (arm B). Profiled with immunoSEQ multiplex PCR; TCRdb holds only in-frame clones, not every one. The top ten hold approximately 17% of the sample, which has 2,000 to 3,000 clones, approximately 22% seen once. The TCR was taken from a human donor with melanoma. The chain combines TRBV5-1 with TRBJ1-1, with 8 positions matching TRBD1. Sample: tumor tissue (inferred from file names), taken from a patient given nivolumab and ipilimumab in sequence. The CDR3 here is CASSLAGGPNTEAFF. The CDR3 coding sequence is TGCGCCAGCAGCTTGGCAGGGGGCCCGAACACTGAAGCTTTCTTT.